This T cell receptor (beta chain) was found in a study of blood T cell repertoires in COVID-19. At the level of the study: T cells, B-cell-depleted T cells, or PBMCs supplied cDNA or gDNA.

The assay was immunoSEQ multiplex PCR, and TCRdb's table has in-frame clones only and misses some. The repertoire includes fewer than 250,000 clones, about 83% of them detected once, and 2% to 2.5% sits in the top ten. Allocation to cohorts depended on clinical history reported by the participants. Recovered status in Cohort 3 required two negative PCRs, clearance, or symptom resolution. With V trimmed by 5 bases and J by 5 bases, 4 bases remained unmatched. The CDR3 covers 14 residues. The germline V gene encodes CDR1 MGHRA and CDR2 YSYEKL. This receptor was taken from a woman in her forties or fifties who had recovered from COVID-19. The rearrangement links TRBV4-1 to TRBJ1-4, with 8 bases identical to TRBD1. Sequencing input: PBMCs or T cells enriched from blood (not recorded which). The DNA for the CDR3 is TGCGCCAGCAGCTGGGACAGGAGAAATGAAAAACTGTTTTTT. Encoded protein: CASSWDRRNEKLFF.